Listed below are T cell receptor beta chains from one sample, sequenced in a study of tumor-infiltrating lymphocytes in primary liver carcinoma. TCRdb passed the multiplex PCR reads through MiXCR, listing each CDR3 protein once. This sample has 310,000 or so distinct CDR3 sequences; about 65% occur once, and the top ten carry about 6.5%. What was sequenced was peripheral blood. All receptors come from a man aged 40-50 years with primary liver carcinoma and hepatitis B virus infection. Both conserved end residues are part of each CDR3. The order of the fields is J gene, V gene, clone size, D gene, CDR3 DNA, CDR3 protein. D genes are given only for firm matches. Clone sizes are given selectively: once, few, many, or a class where the clone is expanded.

>TRBJ1-1|TRBV12-5|many|.
TGTGCTAGTGGTTTGGGTCAGGGCCGAGCTTTCTTT
CASGLGQGRAFF
>TRBJ1-2|TRBV12-3/TRBV12-4|.|.
TGTGCCAGCCTACAGGGCGGCGAAAACTATGGCTACACCTTC
CASLQGGENYGYTF
>TRBJ1-5|TRBV11-2|.|.
TGTGCCATCACCCCAGCACCCACAGATACGCAGCATTTT
CAITPAPTDTQHF
>TRBJ2-7|TRBV11-2|.|.
TGTGCCGGTACCATCCCGAGCACCTACGAGCAGTACTTC
CAGTIPSTYEQYF
>TRBJ2-7|TRBV10-2|many|TRBD2
TGCGCCAGCAGCGATCCATTTAGCGGGAAGTCCTACGAGCAGTACTTC
CASSDPFSGKSYEQYF
>TRBJ2-7|TRBV11-2|.|.
TGTGCTAGCAGACCAGGTCCGCTCGCCTACGAGCAGTACTTC
CASRPGPLAYEQYF
>TRBJ2-1|TRBV4-1|many|TRBD2
TGCGCCAGCAGCCAAAAACCTAGCGGGAGTTATGAGCAGTTCTTC
CASSQKPSGSYEQFF
>TRBJ2-7|TRBV28|.|.
TGTGCCAGCACTCTAAGGACGGTCAACTACGAGCAGTACTTC
CASTLRTVNYEQYF
>TRBJ1-1|TRBV6-6|.|.
TGTGCCAGCAGTTACGTGACAGAATTAAACACTGAAGCTTCCTTT
CASSYVTELNTEASF
>TRBJ2-3|TRBV11-2|medium-sized|.
TGTGCCAGCAGCTTAATAGGGACAGATACGCAGTATTTT
CASSLIGTDTQYF
>TRBJ2-1|TRBV4-3|.|TRBD1
TGCGTCAGCAGCCAAGATTGGAGCAGGGGGCTCTACAATGAGCAGTTCTTC
CVSSQDWSRGLYNEQFF
>TRBJ2-7|TRBV7-4|few|.
TGTGCCAGCAGCTTAGCGCCTGGGCAGAAGTCCTACGAGCAGTACTTC
CASSLAPGQKSYEQYF
>TRBJ1-1|TRBV11-2|.|.
TGTGCCAGCAGACATACAGGGCCGGGCACTAAAGCTTTCTTT
CASRHTGPGTKAFF
>TRBJ1-2|TRBV13|.|.
TGTGCCAGCAGCTTAGGGACCGAGAACTATGACTACACCTTC
CASSLGTENYDYTF
>TRBJ2-5|TRBV6-6|.|TRBD2
TGTACCAGCAGTTATCGACCCGGGACTAGCGACCAAGAGACCCAGTACTTC
CTSSYRPGTSDQETQYF
>TRBJ2-3|TRBV5-1|few|TRBD2
TGCGCCAGCAGCGACCTAGCGGGAGTAGCAGATACGCAGTATTTT
CASSDLAGVADTQYF
>TRBJ2-5|TRBV6-2/TRBV6-3|.|TRBD2
TGTGCCAGCAGTTCCCCACTAGCGGCCCAAGAGACCCAGTACTTC
CASSSPLAAQETQYF
>TRBJ2-3|TRBV11-1|.|TRBD2
TGTGCCGGCAGCCTATCCCAGACTAGCGGGAGGAAAACAGATACGCGGTATTTT
CAGSLSQTSGRKTDTRYF
>TRBJ2-5|TRBV11-2|.|.
TGTTCCAGCAGCCCCCGGACAGTGCAAGAGACCCAGTACTTC
CSSSPRTVQETQYF
>TRBJ2-3|TRBV11-2|.|.
TGCGCCAGCAGCCTCAGGGAGGTGTGGTCAGATACGCAGTATTTT
CASSLREVWSDTQYF
>TRBJ1-2|TRBV5-5|.|TRBD1
TGTGCCAGCAGCTTGGTAGTTAGGACAGGGGCCGGGACTAACTATGGCTACACCTTC
CASSLVVRTGAGTNYGYTF
>TRBJ1-1|TRBV20-1|.|.
TGCAGTGCTAGTAGAACAGCACCTGAGGCTTTCTTT
CSASRTAPEAFF
>TRBJ2-1|TRBV5-5|.|.
TGTGCCAGCAACTTTGGCACCAAGCCTTACATTGAGCAGTTCTTC
CASNFGTKPYIEQFF
>TRBJ2-3|TRBV11-3|many|.
TGTGCCAGCAGCTTAGAACTAGCCTCTCCCCGCTGGACGAGCACAGATACGCAGTATTTT
CASSLELASPRWTSTDTQYF
>TRBJ2-5|TRBV28|.|.
TGTGCCAGCATATGGATCTCTGAGCGGGTTCGGGACCTCACCGAGACCCAGTACTTC
CASIWISERVRDLTETQYF
>TRBJ2-7|TRBV28|few|TRBD2
TGTGCCAGCAGTTTTACTAGCGGGAGTCAGTACGAGCAGTACTTC
CASSFTSGSQYEQYF
>TRBJ1-5|TRBV12-3/TRBV12-4|.|.
TGTGCCAGCAGTTTAGGTACCCAGCACCAGCATTTT
CASSLGTQHQHF
>TRBJ2-2|TRBV7-3|.|.
TGTGCCAGCAGCTTAGTATGGAACACCGGGGAGCTGTTTTTT
CASSLVWNTGELFF
>TRBJ2-1|TRBV11-2|.|.
TGTGCCAGCAGCTTAGATGGAGGCAGGGGGGGTGGGGATGAGCAGTTCTTC
CASSLDGGRGGGDEQFF
>TRBJ2-1|TRBV6-5|few|TRBD2
TGTGCCAGCAGTTTCCTAGCGGCCGGAGGATCGAATGAGCAGTTCTTC
CASSFLAAGGSNEQFF
>TRBJ1-1|TRBV6-5|once|.
TGTGCCAGCAGCTTGGGACGGTTCACTGAAGCTTTCTTT
CASSLGRFTEAFF
>TRBJ1-1|TRBV29-1|many|.
TGCAGCGTTGAAGGACAGATGAACACTGAAGCTTTCTTT
CSVEGQMNTEAFF
>TRBJ1-5|TRBV6-1|.|.
TGTGCCAGCAGAGCACTGACCCCCAGGGACATGGGCAATCAGCCCCAGCATTTT
CASRALTPRDMGNQPQHF
>TRBJ2-7|TRBV5-6|.|TRBD2
TGTGCCAGTAGCTTGGTATCAGCGGGAGGGTACGAGCAGCACTTC
CASSLVSAGGYEQHF
>TRBJ2-1|TRBV6-6|.|TRBD1
TGTGCCAGCAGTTACCTCGACTTGGACAGGGGGCTCTATGAGAAGTTCTTC
CASSYLDLDRGLYEKFF
>TRBJ1-2|TRBV28|few|.
TGTGCCAGCAGACTAGCCCTCGAAGGCTATGGCTACACCTTC
CASRLALEGYGYTF
>TRBJ2-5|TRBV7-9|few|TRBD1
TGTGCCAGCAGACAGGACAGGGGACAAGAGACCCAGTACTTC
CASRQDRGQETQYF
>TRBJ1-5|TRBV6-1|many|.
TGTGCCAGCAGTGAATCCCAGGGAAGCAATCAGCCCCAGCATTTT
CASSESQGSNQPQHF
>TRBJ2-7|TRBV5-4|.|TRBD1
TGTGCCAGCAGACGGGACAGCGCTGCTTCTAGCGAGCAGTACTTC
CASRRDSAASSEQYF
>TRBJ2-1|TRBV4-1|many|.
TGCGCCAGCAGCCAAGGGCGTGGGATAGGGGTTGGTGAGCAGTTCTTC
CASSQGRGIGVGEQFF
>TRBJ2-7|TRBV7-9|.|TRBD2
TGTGACAGCAGCTTAGAGCGGGAGTCTCCCCACGAGCAGTACTTC
CDSSLERESPHEQYF
>TRBJ1-2|TRBV11-2|.|.
TGTGCCAGCAGCCTAAAGGGGGGGCCCAACTATGGCTACACCTTC
CASSLKGGPNYGYTF
>TRBJ1-2|TRBV11-2|.|.
TGTGCCAGCAGCTTAAAACCGACCTATGGCTGCGCCTTC
CASSLKPTYGCAF
>TRBJ1-2|TRBV5-4|many|.
TGTGCCAGCAGCCTCGGCTCTAACTATGGCTACACCTTC
CASSLGSNYGYTF
>TRBJ2-2|TRBV5-5|.|TRBD1
TGTGCCAGCAGCTCACAAAACAGGGGGAGTACCGGTGAGCTGTTTTTT
CASSSQNRGSTGELFF
>TRBJ2-1|TRBV2|.|.
TGTGCCAGCAGTGAAGGGGCTTTAGGGGAGCAGTTCTTC
CASSEGALGEQFF
>TRBJ2-1|TRBV5-6|few|.
TGTGCCAGCAACCTACCCCGTTTCTACAATGAGCAGTTCTTC
CASNLPRFYNEQFF
>TRBJ1-2|TRBV4-2|.|.
TGTGCCAGCAGCCGAGAGGCAGCTAACTATGGCTATACCTTC
CASSREAANYGYTF
>TRBJ2-3|TRBV12-3/TRBV12-4|once|TRBD2
TGTGCCAGCACCCTCGGGACTAGCGAGATCCGTGGCATAGATACGCAGTATTTT
CASTLGTSEIRGIDTQYF
>TRBJ2-1|TRBV5-1|few|TRBD2
TGCGCCAGCAGCAGGACCTTAACTAGCGGGAGTTACGATGAGCAGTTCTTC
CASSRTLTSGSYDEQFF